This TCR beta chain was identified during a study of metastatic and nonmetastatic thyroid tumors. Study-wide context: For malignant and benign thyroid patients, tumor or nodule tissue and blood were the sources whose repertoires were compared.

Study-wide results and caveats: Malignant thyroid tumors reportedly exceeded benign nodules significantly in TCR beta diversity, with the difference appearing in blood and tumor.

TCRdb recomputed clones from the PCR reads via MiXCR. The sample gives some 15,000 clones, 29% of which show up once; about 48% is in the top ten. Note on this clone: Antigen unknown.

This CDR3 region has 13 residues. Germline CDR1 is LNHNV and CDR2 is YYDKDF (reference sequence). Trimming removed 6 bases from V and 7 bases from J; junction bases left unmatched: 6. Patients were all untreated before their thyroid surgery. The source is a male donor with papillary thyroid cancer or a benign thyroid nodule (not recorded which). Some clones in this sample may be carry-over from other donors' samples. The rearrangement joins TRBV15 to TRBJ2-1; 7 bases match TRBD2. The material sequenced was tumor tissue. The CDR3 DNA is TGTGCCACCAGAGCGGGGAGTGCGAATGAGCAGTTCTTC. This codes for CATRAGSANEQFF.